Listed here is a single T cell receptor beta chain. The antigen is undetermined. Each donor was healthy, and each was a bone marrow donor. This sample is part of a study of cytomegalovirus exposure and HLA in healthy donors. Study outcomes and limitations: With high specificity and sensitivity, the classifier reportedly diagnosed cytomegalovirus status.

The CDR3 spans 16 residues. Trimming left V 0 bases short and J 1 base short, with 12 bases between. CDR1 is MNHEY and CDR2 is SVGAGI in the germline V gene. PCR was performed using 60 Vbeta and 13 Jbeta primers. Generated by immunoSEQ multiplex PCR, the TCRdb table keeps only in-frame clones and is missing some. The table lists some 74,000 clones, 65% to 70% of them singletons. The gene calls are TRBV6-5 and TRBJ2-5; perhaps TRBD1 as D (5 bases). Specimen: PBMCs. This receptor was identified in a man in his forties in good health and CMV-seropositive. For the CDR3, the DNA is TGTGCCAGCAGTTACTCCGGCAGGGCCAGCCAAGAGACCCAGTACTTC. This encodes CASSYSGRASQETQYF.